This TCR beta chain came from a study of cytomegalovirus exposure and HLA in healthy donors. The PCR used 60 Vbeta and 13 Jbeta primers. The data were produced by immunoSEQ multiplex PCR, yet TCRdb's version contains in-frame clones alone and is incomplete. Among some 130,000 clones, more than 70% were seen once, and the ten largest hold 0.85% to 1.3%. A remark on this clone: Its antigen is undetermined.

Broader study findings: Further analysis was carried out later, and it showed several of the most significant clusters appearing linked to common viral pathogens.

The sequence was collected from a human donor in good health. The specimen was PBMCs.

CDR3 DNA: TGTGCCAGCAGCTTAGACAGGGGGTCCGGGGAGCTGTTTTTT. It translates to CASSLDRGSGELFF. This chain connects TRBV11-2 to TRBJ2-2; 7 bases are a match to TRBD1. V was clipped by 0 bases and J by 6 bases; unmatched bases: 1. The CDR3 consists of 14 residues. Germline values: CDR1 SGHAT, CDR2 FQNNGV.